This T cell receptor (beta chain) was captured in a study of T cells in Graves' hyperthyroidism and ophthalmopathy. Study conclusions and caveats: Blood samples included most of the expanded thyroid clonotypes exceeding 0.001.

RNA transcripts gave rise to amplified TCR beta CDR3 regions. The TCR CDR3 was amplified in a first-round RT-PCR using the HTBI primer set. TCRdb re-derived calls from the multiplex PCR reads in MiXCR, one entry per CDR3 protein. In the table there are approximately 34,000 distinct CDR3 sequences, around 50% of which are singletons. This clonotype was observed many times. Its antigen is undetermined. Criteria for exclusion of patients were uncontrolled infection, other autoimmune disease, pregnancy or lactation. In making diagnoses, clinical symptoms, serum thyroxine and TRAb, thyroid ultrasound and orbital computed tomography were all used. This CDR3 spans 15 amino acids. Germline CDR1 and CDR2: DFQATT and SNEGSKA (reference sequence). The V end lost 0 bases, the J end lost 1 base, and 11 bases lay between the germline ends.

Specimen: blood. The receptor's source is a woman between 40 and 50 years old with Graves' ophthalmopathy. The chain carries TRBV20-1 and TRBJ2-3; no definite D call. This CDR3 reads CSARDAATGTDTQYF. CDR3 nucleotides: TGCAGTGCTAGAGATGCAGCTACAGGCACAGATACGCAGTATTTT.